This entry lists 8 T cell receptor beta chains sequenced from one sample in a study of blood T cell repertoires in COVID-19. Data came from immunoSEQ multiplex PCR; TCRdb stores just in-frame clones and leaves some out. In the table there are about 440,000 clones, 88% of which are singletons. Sequenced material: peripheral blood. The receptors derive from a woman aged 45 to 65 with COVID-19, enrolled during active disease.

The rearrangement links TRBV7-9 to TRBJ1-4; 9 nucleotides line up with TRBD1. The CDR3 sequence is 15 residues long. With 3 bases clipped from V and 7 bases from J, the junction kept 6 bases outside the gene matches. Germline lookup yields CDR1 SEHNR and CDR2 FQNEAQ (reference sequence). CDR3 sequence: CASSLVPDRGEKLFF. In DNA, the CDR3 is TGTGCCAGCAGCTTGGTCCCGGACAGGGGTGAAAAACTGTTTTTT. Variable domain in full (rest from reference TRBV7-9 and TRBJ1-4): DTGVSQNPRHKITKRGQNVTFRCDPISEHNRLYWYRQTLGQGPEFLTYFQNEAQLEKSRLLSDRFSAERPKGSFSTLEIQRTEQGDSAMYLCASSLVPDRGEKLFFGSGTQLSVL.

This chain links TRBV5-4 with TRBJ2-3, with D possibly matching TRBD2 (7 bases). The CDR3 length is 17 residues. The V gene's germline CDR1 is SGHNT and CDR2 YYREEE (reference sequence). V gave up 4 bases and J gave up 0 bases, with 18 bases separating them. CDR3: CASSPGGQRGSTDTQYF. CDR3 coding DNA: TGTGCCAGCAGCCCTGGGGGGCAGCGGGGAAGCACAGATACGCAGTATTTT.

The chain uses TRBV6-5 and TRBJ2-2, with 9 nucleotides matching TRBD2. V shed 6 bases, J shed 2 bases, and the junction held 4 bases outside the gene matches. Germline CDR1 and CDR2: MNHEY and SVGAGI. CDR3 length: 15 amino acids. The CDR3 DNA reads as TGTGCCAGCAGCCAGCGGGGGGCAAACACCGGGGAGCTGTTTTTT. It yields the protein CASSQRGANTGELFF.

The rearrangement uses TRBV2 and TRBJ1-4; a weak D match, TRBD1 (6 bases). CDR1 SNHLY and CDR2 FYNNEI come from the germline V gene. Trimming cost V 6 bases and J 12 bases, with 17 bases left between them. There are 13 residues in the CDR3. CDR3: CASSRTVENQLFF. CDR3 sequence (DNA): TGTGCCAGCAGCCGGACAGTAGAAAATCAACTGTTTTTT.

V is TRBV6-2 or TRBV6-3 and J is TRBJ2-3; 13 bases fit TRBD2. The CDR3 loop spans 16 amino acids. CDR1 is MNHEY, CDR2 SVGEGT, per germline. The trim removed 2 bases at V and 4 bases at J, leaving 3 bases unmatched. CDR3 protein: CASSYRGTSGADTQYF. The CDR3 DNA follows: TGTGCCAGCAGTTACCGCGGGACTAGCGGGGCAGATACGCAGTATTTT.

There are a few counts of this clone. CDR3 DNA sequence: TGTGCCACTCAAAGGACAGGGGAAGAGACCCAGTACTTC. Translating gives CATQRTGEETQYF. The rearrangement joins TRBV24-1 to TRBJ2-5; 9 nucleotides agree with TRBD1. Germline values: CDR1 KGHDR, CDR2 SFDVKD. J lost 3 bases, V lost 10 bases, and 5 bases had no gene match. The CDR3 totals 13 residues.

The chain combines TRBV28 with TRBJ1-2, with 9 nucleotides matching TRBD1. The CDR3 runs to 16 residues. Per germline, CDR1 MDHEN and CDR2 SYDVKM. Unmatched junction bases numbered 15, after V lost 6 bases and J lost 7 bases. CDR3 region: CASSPPLGTGSGGYTF. CDR3 DNA: TGTGCCAGCAGCCCTCCTCTTGGGACAGGGAGCGGTGGCTACACCTTC.

This clone has just one count. The V call is TRBV5-6, the J call TRBJ1-4, with 8 nucleotides matching TRBD1. V lost 2 bases, J lost 0 bases, and 6 bases stayed unmatched. Per the germline V gene, CDR1 is SGHDT and CDR2 is YYEEEE. This CDR3 has 17 amino acids. The CDR3, as DNA: TGTGCCAGCAGCTTTTTCGGACAGGGAGCAACTAATGAAAAACTGTTTTTT. This gives the protein CASSFFGQGATNEKLFF.